This TCR beta chain emerged from a study of cytomegalovirus exposure and HLA in healthy donors. Overall study results and limits: Of the V segments, some could not be distinguished, including TRBV6-2 and TRBV6-3, and were excluded.

From germline, CDR1 is SGHNT and CDR2 YENEEA. CDR3 length: 15 amino acids. The V gene lost 6 bases and the J gene lost 7 bases, with 20 bases spanning the gap. PCR involved 60 Vbeta and 13 Jbeta primers. TCRdb keeps only in-frame clones here, not all; method: immunoSEQ multiplex PCR. Of some 200,000 clones listed, about 79% are singletons. Worth noting for this clone: Its specificity is not known.

The specimen sequenced was PBMCs. The genes are TRBV11-3 and TRBJ2-3; tentatively, D is TRBD1 (5 bases). The sequence was obtained from a man younger than 35 in good health and CMV-seronegative. The DNA of the CDR3 is TGTGCCAGCAGTTCCTATCAAGGACAACTTTATACGCAGTATTTT. This gives the protein CASSSYQGQLYTQYF. The full variable domain, its missing parts supplied by reference TRBV11-3 and TRBJ2-3, is EAGVVQSPRYKIIEKKQPVAFWCNPISGHNTLYWYLQNLGQGPELLIRYENEEAVDDSQLPKDRFSAERLKGVDSTLKIQPAELGDSAVYLCASSSYQGQLYTQYFGPGTRLTVL.